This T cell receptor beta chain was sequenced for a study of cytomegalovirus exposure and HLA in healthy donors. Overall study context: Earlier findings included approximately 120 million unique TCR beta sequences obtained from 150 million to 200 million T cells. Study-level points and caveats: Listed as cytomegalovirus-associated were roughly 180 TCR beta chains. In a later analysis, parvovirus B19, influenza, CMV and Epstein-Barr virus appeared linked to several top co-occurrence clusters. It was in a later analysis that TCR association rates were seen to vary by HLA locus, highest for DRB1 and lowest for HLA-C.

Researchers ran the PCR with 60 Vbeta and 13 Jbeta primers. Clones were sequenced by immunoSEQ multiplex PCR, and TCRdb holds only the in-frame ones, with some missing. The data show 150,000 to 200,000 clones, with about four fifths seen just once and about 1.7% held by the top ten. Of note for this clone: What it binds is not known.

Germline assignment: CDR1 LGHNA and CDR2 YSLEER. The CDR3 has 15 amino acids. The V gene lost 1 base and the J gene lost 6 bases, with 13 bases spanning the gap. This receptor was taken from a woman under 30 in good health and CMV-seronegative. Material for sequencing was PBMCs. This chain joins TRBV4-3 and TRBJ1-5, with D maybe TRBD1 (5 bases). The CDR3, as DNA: TGCGCCAGCAGCCAAGGTCCGGCCGGGGGTCAGCCCCAGCATTTT. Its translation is CASSQGPAGGQPQHF.